This T cell receptor (beta chain) was sequenced during a study of a mutant IDH1 vaccine in newly diagnosed glioma (dated by TCRdb to the early 2020s). Turning to the overall study: Across visits V03 through V10, patients got a total of eight vaccinations, given in weeks 1, 3, 5, 7, 11, 15, 19 and 23. Six visits were used for peripheral blood collection: V03 (baseline), V05, V07, V10, V12 and V13. Vaccination began 4-6 weeks after radiotherapy alone, or alongside temozolomide cycles in the chemotherapy-containing groups. Before enrollment, patients had received standard therapy of radiotherapy alone, temozolomide alone, or radiochemotherapy with temozolomide; most received the combination. Of the approximately 35 treated patients, approximately 60% were male and around 40% were female, and a mean age of around 40 years was recorded. Longitudinal TCRB deep sequencing was performed for about two dozen treated patients wherever samples were available for exploratory analyses. What the work shows at the level of the full study, not this receptor alone: Changes in the top peripheral T cell clonotypes picked up by TCRB sequencing did not appear to be linked to pseudoprogression. PBMC samples for TCRB deep sequencing were selected based on availability. It was noted by the authors that analyses of patient blood samples could not be reproduced owing to sample limitations. Vaccine-induced immune responses across multiple MHC alleles were detected in approximately 93% of patients.

The CDR3, cysteine through phenylalanine, is 16 amino acids long. The CDR3 DNA has 48 bases and is translated from base 1. Sequences LNHDA (CDR1) and SQIVND (CDR2) are obtained from the germline V gene (reference sequence). Trimming takes 8 bases off V and 1 base off J; junction bases not matched to a gene: 10. The library was built by means of the immunoSEQ multiplex PCR assay. Following the manufacturer's protocol, the hsTCRB Kit was used to amplify rearranged TCR beta chain sequences. An Illumina MiSeq was used to sequence the TCRB libraries. The authors' pipeline ran thus. Demultiplexing, trimming and gene mapping were performed with the kit vendor's proprietary platform. What TCRdb holds here is the immuneACCESS table cut down to in-frame rearrangements. Part of the clones is not present; checked against another copy, under half of the missing clones reflect an unresolved V gene, and the others are unexplained. That table is the source of V, J and clone size, and D and trimming were worked out from the DNA. The sample yields approximately 60,000 clones; over 80% were counted once. The ten biggest clones cover approximately 4.3% of the sample.

On this clone: What antigen it recognizes has not been identified. Base qualities were left out, and no much larger clone turns up one base away.

The intended sense of this specimen's time point label: week 5, during vaccination. Each vaccine dose was 300 ug of a 20-mer mutant IDH1 peptide in Montanide, given subcutaneously with topical imiquimod. Newly diagnosed WHO grade 3 or 4 IDH1-mutant astrocytomas showing loss of nuclear ATRX were present in the donors. The samples were drawn from NOA16, a multicentre, single-arm, open-label phase I trial in Germany that tested a mutant IDH1 peptide vaccine in humans for the first time. Genomic DNA for TCRB sequencing was extracted from EDTA blood using the DNeasy Blood and Tissue Kit. This TCR came from a woman between 35 and 50 years old with glioma. Source: PBMCs, taken from a glioma patient whose treatment included an IDH1 peptide vaccine. The sequence is built from TRBV19 and TRBJ2-3; 9 central bases correspond to TRBD1. In nucleotide form, the sequence is TGTGCCAGTCGGGTAGGAGGGACAGGGCGCACAGATACGCAGTATTTT. This yields the protein CASRVGGTGRTDTQYF. Full variable domain (CDR3 extended with the reference TRBV19 and TRBJ2-3 proteins): DGGITQSPKYLFRKEGQNVTLSCEQNLNHDAMYWYRQDPGQGLRLIYYSQIVNDFQKGDIAEGYSVSREKKESFPLTVTSAQKNPTAFYLCASRVGGTGRTDTQYFGPGTRLTVL.